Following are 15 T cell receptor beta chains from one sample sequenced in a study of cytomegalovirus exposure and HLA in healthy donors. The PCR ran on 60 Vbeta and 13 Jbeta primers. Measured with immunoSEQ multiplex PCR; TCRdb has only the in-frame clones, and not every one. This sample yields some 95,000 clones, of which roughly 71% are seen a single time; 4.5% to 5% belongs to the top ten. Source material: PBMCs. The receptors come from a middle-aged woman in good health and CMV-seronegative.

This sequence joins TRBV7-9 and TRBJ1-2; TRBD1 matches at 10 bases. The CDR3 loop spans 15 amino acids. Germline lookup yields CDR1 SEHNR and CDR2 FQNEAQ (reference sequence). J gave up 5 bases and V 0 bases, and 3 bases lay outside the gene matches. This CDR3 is CASSLATDRGYGYTF. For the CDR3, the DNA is TGTGCCAGCAGCTTAGCAACGGACAGGGGGTATGGCTACACCTTC.

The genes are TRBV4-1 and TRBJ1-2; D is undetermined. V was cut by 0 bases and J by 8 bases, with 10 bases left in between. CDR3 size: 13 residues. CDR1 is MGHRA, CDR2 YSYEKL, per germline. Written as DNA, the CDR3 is TGCGCCAGCAGCCAAGACGTACGTAGAGGCTACACCTTC. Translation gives CASSQDVRRGYTF.

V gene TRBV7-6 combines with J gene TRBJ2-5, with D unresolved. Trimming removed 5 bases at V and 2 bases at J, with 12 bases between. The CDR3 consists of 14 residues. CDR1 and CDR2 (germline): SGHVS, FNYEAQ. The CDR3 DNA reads TGTGCCAGCAGCCTACTACCCTATCAAGAGACCCAGTACTTC. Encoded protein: CASSLLPYQETQYF.

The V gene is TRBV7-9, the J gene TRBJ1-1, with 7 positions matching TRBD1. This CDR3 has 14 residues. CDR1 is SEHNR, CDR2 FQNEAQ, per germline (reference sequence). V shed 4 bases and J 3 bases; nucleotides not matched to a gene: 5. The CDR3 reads CASSSNRGYTEAFF. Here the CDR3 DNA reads TGTGCCAGCAGCTCAAACAGGGGATACACTGAAGCTTTCTTT.

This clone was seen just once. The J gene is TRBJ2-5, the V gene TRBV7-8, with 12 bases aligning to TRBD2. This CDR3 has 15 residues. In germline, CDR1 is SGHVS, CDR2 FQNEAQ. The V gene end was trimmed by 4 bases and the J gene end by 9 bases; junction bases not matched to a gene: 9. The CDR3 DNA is TGTGCCAGCAGCTCCCGGACTAGCGGGGCCCCGGCCCAGTACTTC. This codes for CASSSRTSGAPAQYF.

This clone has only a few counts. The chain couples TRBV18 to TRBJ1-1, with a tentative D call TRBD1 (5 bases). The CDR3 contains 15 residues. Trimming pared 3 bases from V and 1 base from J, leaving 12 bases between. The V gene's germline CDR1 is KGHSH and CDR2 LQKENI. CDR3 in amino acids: CASSPQGYQNTEAFF. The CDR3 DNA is TGTGCCAGCTCACCTCAGGGTTATCAGAACACTGAAGCTTTCTTT. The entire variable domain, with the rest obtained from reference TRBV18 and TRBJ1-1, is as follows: NAGVMQNPRHLVRRRGQEARLRCSPMKGHSHVYWYRQLPEEGLKFMVYLQKENIIDESGMPKERFSAEFPKEGPSILRIQQVVRGDSAAYFCASSPQGYQNTEAFFGQGTRLTVV.

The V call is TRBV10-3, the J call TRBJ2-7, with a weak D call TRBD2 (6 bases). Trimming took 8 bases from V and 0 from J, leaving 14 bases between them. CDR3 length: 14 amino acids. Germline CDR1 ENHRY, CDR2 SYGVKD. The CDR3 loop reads CAIRRGISSYEQYF. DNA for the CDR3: TGTGCCATCCGACGGGGGATTAGCTCCTACGAGCAGTACTTC.

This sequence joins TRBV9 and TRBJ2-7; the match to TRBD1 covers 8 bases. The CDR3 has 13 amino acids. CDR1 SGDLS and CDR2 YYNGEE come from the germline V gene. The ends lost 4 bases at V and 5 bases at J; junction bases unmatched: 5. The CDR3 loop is CASSRQGINEQYF. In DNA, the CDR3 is TGTGCCAGCAGCCGACAGGGGATCAACGAGCAGTACTTC.

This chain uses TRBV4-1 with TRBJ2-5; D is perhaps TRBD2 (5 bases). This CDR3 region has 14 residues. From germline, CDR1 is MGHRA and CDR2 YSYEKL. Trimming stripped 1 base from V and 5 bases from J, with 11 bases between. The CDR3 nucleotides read TGCGCCAGCAGCCAAGTGTCTAGGAGGGAGACCCAGTACTTC. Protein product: CASSQVSRRETQYF.

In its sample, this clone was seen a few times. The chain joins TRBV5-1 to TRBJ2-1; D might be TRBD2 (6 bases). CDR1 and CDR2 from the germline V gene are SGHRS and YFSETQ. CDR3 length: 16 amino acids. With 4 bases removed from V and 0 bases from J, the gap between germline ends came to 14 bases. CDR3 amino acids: CASSQGLRSSYNEQFF. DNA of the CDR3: TGCGCCAGCAGCCAGGGACTGAGAAGCTCCTACAATGAGCAGTTCTTC.

In DNA form, the CDR3 reads TGCGCCAGCAGCTTGGGACTAGCGGGGCTCTACGAGCAGTACTTC. It codes for CASSLGLAGLYEQYF. V gene TRBV5-1 combines with J gene TRBJ2-7; TRBD2 matches at 11 bases. CDR3 size: 15 residues. J lost 3 bases, V lost 0 bases, and 2 bases had no gene match. The V gene's germline CDR1 is SGHRS and CDR2 YFSETQ.

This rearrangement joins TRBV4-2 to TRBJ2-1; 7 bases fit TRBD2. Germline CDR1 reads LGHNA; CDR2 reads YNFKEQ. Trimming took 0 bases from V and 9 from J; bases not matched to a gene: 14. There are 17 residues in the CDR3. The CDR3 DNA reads TGTGCCAGCAGCCAAGAGGTAGGAGCGGGGATCCTTGGTGAGCAGTTCTTC. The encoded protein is CASSQEVGAGILGEQFF.

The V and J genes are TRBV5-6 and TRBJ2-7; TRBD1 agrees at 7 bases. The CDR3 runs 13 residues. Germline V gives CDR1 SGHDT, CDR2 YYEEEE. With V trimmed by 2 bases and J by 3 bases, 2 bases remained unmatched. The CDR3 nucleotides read TGTGCCAGCAGCTTCGGGACAGACTACGAGCAGTACTTC. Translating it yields CASSFGTDYEQYF.

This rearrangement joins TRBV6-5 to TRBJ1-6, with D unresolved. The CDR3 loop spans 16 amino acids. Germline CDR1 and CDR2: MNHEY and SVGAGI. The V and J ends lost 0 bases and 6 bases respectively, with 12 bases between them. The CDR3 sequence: CASSYSAAGPNSPLHF. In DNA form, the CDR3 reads TGTGCCAGCAGTTACTCGGCGGCGGGTCCTAATTCACCCCTCCACTTT.

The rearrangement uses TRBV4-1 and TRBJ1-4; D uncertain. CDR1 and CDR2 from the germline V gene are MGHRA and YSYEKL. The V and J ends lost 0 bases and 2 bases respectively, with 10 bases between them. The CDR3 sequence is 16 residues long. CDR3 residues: CASSQDSRVTNEKLFF. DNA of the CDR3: TGCGCCAGCAGCCAAGATTCGCGGGTCACTAATGAAAAACTGTTTTTT.